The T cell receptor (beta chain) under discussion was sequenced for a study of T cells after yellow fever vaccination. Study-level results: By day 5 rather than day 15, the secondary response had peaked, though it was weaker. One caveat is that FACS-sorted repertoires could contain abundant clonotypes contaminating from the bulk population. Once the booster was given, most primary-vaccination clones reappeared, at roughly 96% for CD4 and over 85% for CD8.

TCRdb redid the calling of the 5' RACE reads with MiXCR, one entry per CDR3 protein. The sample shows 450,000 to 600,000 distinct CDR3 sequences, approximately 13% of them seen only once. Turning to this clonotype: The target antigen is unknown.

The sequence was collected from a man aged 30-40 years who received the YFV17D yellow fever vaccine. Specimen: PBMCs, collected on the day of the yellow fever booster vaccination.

In nucleotides, the CDR3 is TGTGCCAGTAGTATAAACCCGCACGAAAATGAGCAGTTCTTC. It codes for CASSINPHENEQFF. The genes are TRBV19 and TRBJ2-1, with unresolved D. Germline loops: CDR1 LNHDA, CDR2 SQIVND (reference sequence). The CDR3 has 14 residues. The V and J ends lost 2 bases and 7 bases respectively, with 12 bases between them.